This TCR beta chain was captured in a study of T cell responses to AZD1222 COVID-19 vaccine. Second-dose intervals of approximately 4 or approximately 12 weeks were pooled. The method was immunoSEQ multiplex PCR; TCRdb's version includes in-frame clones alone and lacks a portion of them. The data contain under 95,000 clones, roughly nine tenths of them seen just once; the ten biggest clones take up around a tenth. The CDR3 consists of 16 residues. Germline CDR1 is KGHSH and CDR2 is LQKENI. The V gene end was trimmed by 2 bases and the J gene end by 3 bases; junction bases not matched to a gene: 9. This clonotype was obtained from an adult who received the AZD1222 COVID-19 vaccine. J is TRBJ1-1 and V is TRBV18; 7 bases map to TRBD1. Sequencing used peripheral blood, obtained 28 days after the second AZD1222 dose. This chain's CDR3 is CASSPGLGQGDTEAFF. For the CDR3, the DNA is TGTGCCAGCTCACCAGGCTTAGGGCAGGGGGACACTGAAGCTTTCTTT.